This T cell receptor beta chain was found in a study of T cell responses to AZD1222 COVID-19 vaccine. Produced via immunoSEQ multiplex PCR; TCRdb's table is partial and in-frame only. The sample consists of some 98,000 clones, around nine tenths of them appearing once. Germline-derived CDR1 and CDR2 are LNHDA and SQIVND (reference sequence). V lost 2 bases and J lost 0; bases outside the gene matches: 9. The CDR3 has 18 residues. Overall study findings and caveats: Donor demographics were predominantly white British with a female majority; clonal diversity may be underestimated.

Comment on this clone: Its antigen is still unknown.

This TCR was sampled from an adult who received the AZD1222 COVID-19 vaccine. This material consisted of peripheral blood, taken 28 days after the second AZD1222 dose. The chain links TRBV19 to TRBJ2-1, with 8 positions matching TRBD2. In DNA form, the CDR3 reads TGTGCCAGTAGTATATGGTTGGGGAGCGGGAGCTCCTACAATGAGCAGTTCTTC. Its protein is CASSIWLGSGSSYNEQFF. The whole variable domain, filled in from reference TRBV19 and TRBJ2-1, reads DGGITQSPKYLFRKEGQNVTLSCEQNLNHDAMYWYRQDPGQGLRLIYYSQIVNDFQKGDIAEGYSVSREKKESFPLTVTSAQKNPTAFYLCASSIWLGSGSSYNEQFFGPGTRLTVL.